This T cell receptor (beta chain) emerged from a study of T cell changes during pregnancy in multiple sclerosis. TCRdb keeps only in-frame clones here, not all; method: immunoSEQ multiplex PCR. The sample lists around 100,000 clones; 75% to 95% were seen once. The CDR3 totals 15 residues. Unmatched junction bases numbered 5, after V lost 5 bases and J lost 2 bases. CDR1 and CDR2 from the germline V gene are SGHVS and FQNEAQ. This specimen consisted of peripheral blood, obtained in the second trimester of pregnancy. This chain links TRBV7-8 with TRBJ2-3; TRBD2 matches 9 bases. This TCR came from a female donor with multiple sclerosis, enrolled in a pregnancy study. For the CDR3, the DNA is TGTGCCAGCAGCCTCCGACTAGCGGTCACAGATACGCAGTATTTT. It codes for CASSLRLAVTDTQYF.